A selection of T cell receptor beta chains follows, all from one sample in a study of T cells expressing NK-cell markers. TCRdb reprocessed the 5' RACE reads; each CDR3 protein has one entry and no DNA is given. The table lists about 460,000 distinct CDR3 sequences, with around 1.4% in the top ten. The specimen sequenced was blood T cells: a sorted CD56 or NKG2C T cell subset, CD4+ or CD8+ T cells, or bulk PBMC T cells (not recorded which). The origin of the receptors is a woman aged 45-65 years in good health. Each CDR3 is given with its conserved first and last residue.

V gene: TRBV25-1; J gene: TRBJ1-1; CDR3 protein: CASSESWRWDTEAFF
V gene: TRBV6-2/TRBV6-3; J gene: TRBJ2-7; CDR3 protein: CASSYLAGGPNDYEQYF
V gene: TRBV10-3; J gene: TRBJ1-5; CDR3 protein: CAITSFRGTYQPQHF
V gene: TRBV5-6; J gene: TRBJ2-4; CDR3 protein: CASSLGVGIQYF
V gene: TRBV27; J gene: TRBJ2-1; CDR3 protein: CASSFGGPDGDEQFF
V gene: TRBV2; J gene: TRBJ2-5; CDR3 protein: CASGRREGLETQYF
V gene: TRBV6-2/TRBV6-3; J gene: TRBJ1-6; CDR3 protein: CASRPDRGKGSPLHF
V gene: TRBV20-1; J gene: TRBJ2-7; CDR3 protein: CSAIGVGGGRADEQYF
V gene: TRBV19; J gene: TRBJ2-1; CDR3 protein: CASSTRQGVQFF
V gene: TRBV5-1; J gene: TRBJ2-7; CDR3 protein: CASQRGTVFYEQYF
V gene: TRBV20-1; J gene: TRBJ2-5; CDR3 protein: CSASAGGPTIETQYF
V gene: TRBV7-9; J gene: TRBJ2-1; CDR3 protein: CASSPTIAGDEQFF
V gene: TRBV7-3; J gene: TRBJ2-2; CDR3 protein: CASSLQATTGELFF